Below, one TCR beta chain is given with its context. Some clones are missing from TCRdb's copy, which holds only in-frame ones; the method was immunoSEQ multiplex PCR. The sample carries around 80,000 clones, roughly 90% recorded once. The sample is drawn from a study of technical replicates of blood from a handful of donors. The CDR3 sequence is 14 residues long. The V and J ends lost 5 bases and 6 bases respectively, with 17 bases between them. Germline-derived CDR1 and CDR2 are LNHDA and SQIVND (reference sequence). The receptor's source is a human donor in good health. Input material: T cells isolated from PBMCs. The chain uses TRBV19 and TRBJ2-7; D ambiguous. In DNA form, the CDR3 reads TGTGCCAGTAGTCCTAGACTGGGTCCTACCGAGCAGTACTTC. This sequence encodes CASSPRLGPTEQYF.